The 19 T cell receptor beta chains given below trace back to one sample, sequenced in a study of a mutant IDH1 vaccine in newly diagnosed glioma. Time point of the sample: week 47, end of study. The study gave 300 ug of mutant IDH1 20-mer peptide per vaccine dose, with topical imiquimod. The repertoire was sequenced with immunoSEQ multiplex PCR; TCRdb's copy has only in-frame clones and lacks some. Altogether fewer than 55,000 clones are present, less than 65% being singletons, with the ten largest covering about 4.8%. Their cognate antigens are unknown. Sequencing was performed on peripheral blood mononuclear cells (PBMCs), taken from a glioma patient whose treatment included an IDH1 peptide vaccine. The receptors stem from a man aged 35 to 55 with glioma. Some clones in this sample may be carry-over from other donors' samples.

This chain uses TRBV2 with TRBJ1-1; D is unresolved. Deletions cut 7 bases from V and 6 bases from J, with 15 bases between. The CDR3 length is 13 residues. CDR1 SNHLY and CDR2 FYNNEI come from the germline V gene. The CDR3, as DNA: TGTGCCAGCAAGCAGAATCCCGTCGCTGAAGCTTTCTTT. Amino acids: CASKQNPVAEAFF.

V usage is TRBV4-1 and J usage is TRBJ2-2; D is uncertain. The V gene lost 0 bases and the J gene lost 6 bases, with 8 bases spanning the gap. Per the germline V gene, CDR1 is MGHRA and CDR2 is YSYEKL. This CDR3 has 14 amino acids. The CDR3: CASSQEAGAGELFF. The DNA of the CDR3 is TGCGCCAGCAGCCAAGAAGCAGGAGCCGGGGAGCTGTTTTTT.

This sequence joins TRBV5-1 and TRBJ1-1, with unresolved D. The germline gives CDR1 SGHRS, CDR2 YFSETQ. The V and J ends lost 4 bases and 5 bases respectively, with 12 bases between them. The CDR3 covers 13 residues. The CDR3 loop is CASSLTGGTEAFF. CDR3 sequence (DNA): TGCGCCAGCAGCCTGACGGGTGGGACTGAAGCTTTCTTT.

CDR3 nucleotides: TGTGCCAGCAGTGGAAACCCACCGGGACAGATCACAGATACGCAGTATTTT. Translating gives CASSGNPPGQITDTQYF. This chain joins TRBV2 and TRBJ2-3; 7 bases are a match to TRBD1. V was clipped by 4 bases and J by 2 bases; unmatched bases: 12. The CDR3 totals 17 residues. The germline V gene has CDR1 SNHLY and CDR2 FYNNEI.

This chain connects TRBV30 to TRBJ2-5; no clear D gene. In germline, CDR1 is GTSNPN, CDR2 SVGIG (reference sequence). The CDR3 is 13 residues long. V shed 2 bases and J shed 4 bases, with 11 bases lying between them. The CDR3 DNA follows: TGTGCCTGGAGTTGGTTGTCGGGAGAGACCCAGTACTTC. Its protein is CAWSWLSGETQYF. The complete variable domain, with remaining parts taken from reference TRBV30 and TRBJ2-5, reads SQTIHQWPATLVQPVGSPLSLECTVEGTSNPNLYWYRQAAGRGLQLLFYSVGIGQISSEVPQNLSASRPQDRQFILSSKKLLLSDSGFYLCAWSWLSGETQYFGPGTRLLVL.

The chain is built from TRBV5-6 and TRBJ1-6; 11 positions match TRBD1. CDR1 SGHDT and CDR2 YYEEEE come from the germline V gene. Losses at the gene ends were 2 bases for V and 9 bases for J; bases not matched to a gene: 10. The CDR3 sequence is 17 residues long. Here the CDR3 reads CASSFVGQGASGSPLHF. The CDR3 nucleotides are TGTGCCAGCAGCTTCGTTGGACAGGGGGCGTCAGGTTCACCCCTCCACTTT.

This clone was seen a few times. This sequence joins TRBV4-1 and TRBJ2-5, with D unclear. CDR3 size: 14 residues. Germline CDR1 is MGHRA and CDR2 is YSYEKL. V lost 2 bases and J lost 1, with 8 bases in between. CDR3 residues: CASSQQLVQETQYF. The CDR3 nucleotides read TGCGCCAGCAGCCAACAGCTAGTCCAAGAGACCCAGTACTTC.

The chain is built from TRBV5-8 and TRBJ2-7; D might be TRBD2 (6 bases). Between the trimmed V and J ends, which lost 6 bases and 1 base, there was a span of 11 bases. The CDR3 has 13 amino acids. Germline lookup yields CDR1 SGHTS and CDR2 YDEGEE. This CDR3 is CASTMDYSYEQYF. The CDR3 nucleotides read TGTGCCAGCACCATGGACTATTCCTACGAGCAGTACTTC.

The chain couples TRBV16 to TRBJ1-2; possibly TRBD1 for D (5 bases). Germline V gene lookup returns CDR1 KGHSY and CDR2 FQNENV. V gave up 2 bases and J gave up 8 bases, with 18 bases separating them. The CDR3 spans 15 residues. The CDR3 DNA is TGTGCCAGCAGCCAAACGGGCAGGGCCCGAAGGGGCTACACCTTC. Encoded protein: CASSQTGRARRGYTF.

CDR3 sequence: CASSPVAGRSYNSPLHF. The CDR3 coding sequence is TGTGCCAGCTCACCGGTGGCAGGTCGCTCCTATAATTCACCCCTCCACTTT. The chain joins TRBV18 to TRBJ1-6; D unclear. The ends were cut back, 3 bases at V and 0 bases at J, with 12 bases in the middle. Germline V gives CDR1 KGHSH, CDR2 LQKENI. CDR3 length equals 17 residues.

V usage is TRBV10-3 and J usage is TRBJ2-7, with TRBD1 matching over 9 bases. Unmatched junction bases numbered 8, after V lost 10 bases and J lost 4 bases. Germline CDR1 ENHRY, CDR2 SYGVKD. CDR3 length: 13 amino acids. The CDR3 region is CATNRDRAYEQYF. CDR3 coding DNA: TGTGCCACCAACCGGGACAGGGCTTACGAGCAGTACTTC.

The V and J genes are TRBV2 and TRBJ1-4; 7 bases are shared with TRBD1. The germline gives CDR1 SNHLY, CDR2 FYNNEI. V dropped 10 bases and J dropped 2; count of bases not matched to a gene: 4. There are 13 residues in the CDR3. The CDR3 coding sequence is TGTGCCATAGCGGGACAGACTAATGAAAAACTGTTTTTT. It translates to CAIAGQTNEKLFF.

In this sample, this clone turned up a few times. CDR3 sequence: CASSGSMDGTETQYF. The DNA of the CDR3 is TGTGCCAGCAGCGGCTCTATGGATGGGACGGAGACCCAGTACTTC. This chain links TRBV9 with TRBJ2-5; D tentatively reads TRBD1 or TRBD2 (5 bases each). CDR3 size: 15 residues. Looked up from germline, CDR1 is SGDLS and CDR2 is YYNGEE. The germline V and J ends were trimmed by 3 bases and 5 bases, with 17 bases remaining between them.

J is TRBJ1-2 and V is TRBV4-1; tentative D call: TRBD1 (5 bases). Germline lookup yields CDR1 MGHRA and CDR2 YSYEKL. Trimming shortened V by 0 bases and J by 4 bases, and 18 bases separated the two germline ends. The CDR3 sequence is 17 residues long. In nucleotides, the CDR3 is TGCGCCAGCAGCCAAGATCCTACCAGGGCCAATTTCTATGGCTACACCTTC. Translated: CASSQDPTRANFYGYTF.

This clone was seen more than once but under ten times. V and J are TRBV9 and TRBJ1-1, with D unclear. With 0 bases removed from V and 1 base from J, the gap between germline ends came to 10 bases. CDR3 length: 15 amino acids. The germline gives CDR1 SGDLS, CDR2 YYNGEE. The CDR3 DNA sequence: TGTGCCAGCAGCGTAGGGGTAGGGTCGAACACTGAAGCTTTCTTT. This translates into CASSVGVGSNTEAFF.

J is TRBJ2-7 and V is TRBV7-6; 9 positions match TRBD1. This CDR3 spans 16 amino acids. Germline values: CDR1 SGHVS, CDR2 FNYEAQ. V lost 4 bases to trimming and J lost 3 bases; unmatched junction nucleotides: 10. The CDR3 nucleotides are TGTGCCAGCAGCTCCGCCGGGACAGGGACCCTCTACGAGCAGTACTTC. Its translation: CASSSAGTGTLYEQYF.

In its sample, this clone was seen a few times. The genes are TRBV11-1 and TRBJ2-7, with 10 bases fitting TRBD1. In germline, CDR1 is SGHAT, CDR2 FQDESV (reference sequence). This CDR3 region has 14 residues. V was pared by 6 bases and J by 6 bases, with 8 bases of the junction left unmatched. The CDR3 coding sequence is TGTGCCAGCAGTCCGGGACAGGGGCAGCGCGAGCAGTACTTC. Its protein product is CASSPGQGQREQYF.

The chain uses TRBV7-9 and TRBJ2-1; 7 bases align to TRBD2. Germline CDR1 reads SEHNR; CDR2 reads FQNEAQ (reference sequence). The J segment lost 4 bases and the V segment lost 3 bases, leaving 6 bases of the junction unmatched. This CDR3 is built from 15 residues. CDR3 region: CASSFGSGDYNEQFF. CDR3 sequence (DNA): TGTGCCAGCAGCTTCGGGAGCGGGGATTACAATGAGCAGTTCTTC. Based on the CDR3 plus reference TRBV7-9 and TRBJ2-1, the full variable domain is DTGVSQNPRHKITKRGQNVTFRCDPISEHNRLYWYRQTLGQGPEFLTYFQNEAQLEKSRLLSDRFSAERPKGSFSTLEIQRTEQGDSAMYLCASSFGSGDYNEQFFGPGTRLTVL.

The CDR3 DNA follows: TGTGCCAGCAGTGAGGCGGGTAGGCACGATCAGCCCCAGCATTTT. Amino acids: CASSEAGRHDQPQHF. The rearrangement uses TRBV25-1 and TRBJ1-5; unclear D gene. The V gene's germline CDR1 is MGHDK and CDR2 SYGVNS. V shed 3 bases and J shed 5 bases, with 14 bases lying between them. The CDR3 is made up of 15 amino acids. The variable domain in full, completed from reference TRBV25-1 and TRBJ1-5, reads EADIYQTPRYLVIGTGKKITLECSQTMGHDKMYWYQQDPGMELHLIHYSYGVNSTEKGDLSSESTVSRIRTEHFPLTLESARPSHTSQYLCASSEAGRHDQPQHFGDGTRLSIL.